This TCR beta chain was sequenced during a study of blood T cells in healthy people across ages. Overall study findings and caveats: Any changes in expanded clonotypes were possibly confounded, as donor CMV status remained unknown. It was held that the diversity estimates obtained from one million T cells were underestimates.

It was with a sample-barcoded 5' primer and a J-beta primer mix that a second PCR of about 7 to 12 cycles was run. TCRdb fed the 5' RACE reads into MiXCR, producing one record per CDR3 protein. The repertoire holds 1.5 million to 1.8 million distinct CDR3 sequences, approximately 39% seen once, with approximately 4.1% in the top ten. V dropped 0 bases and J dropped 5 bases, with 11 bases sitting between them. CDR1 is MNHEY, CDR2 SVGEGT, per germline. CDR3 length: 14 residues. The sample holds many counts of this clonotype. Its cognate antigen is unknown. The sample was blood. The receptor comes from a woman aged 18-30 years in good health. The rearrangement uses TRBV6-2 or TRBV6-3 and TRBJ2-7; weak D call: TRBD2 (6 bases). Here the CDR3 DNA reads TGTGCCAGCAGTTACTCAGCGACTAGTCACGAGCAGTACTTC. Translated, it gives CASSYSATSHEQYF.